The clone carrying this TCR beta chain was seen a few times. What it binds is not known. This record belongs to a study of cytomegalovirus exposure and HLA in healthy donors. Whole-study results and caveats: A few V segments could not be told apart, such as TRBV6-2 and TRBV6-3, and were left out.

The primer mix had 60 Vbeta and 13 Jbeta primers. Repertoires were generated with immunoSEQ multiplex PCR, while TCRdb's copy carries only in-frame clones and drops some. Of about 150,000 clones detected, about 71% appear once; the ten largest clones hold 2.1%. V lost 3 bases to trimming and J lost 4 bases; unmatched junction nucleotides: 5. Germline-derived CDR1 and CDR2 are SGHTA and FQGTGA. This CDR3 has 15 amino acids. The receptor comes from a woman aged 55-70 years in good health and CMV-seropositive. The sequencing input was PBMCs. The V call is TRBV7-3, the J call TRBJ2-3, with 9 bases matching TRBD2. Here the CDR3 DNA reads TGTGCCAGCAGCTTCGGCGGGAGGGGCTCAGATACGCAGTATTTT. Its translation: CASSFGGRGSDTQYF.